Presented here are 21 T cell receptor beta chains from one specimen sequenced in a study of blood T cell repertoires in COVID-19 (dated by TCRdb to the early 2020s). The library relied on the immunoSEQ multiplex PCR assay. TCRdb's version of the immuneACCESS table is confined to in-frame rearrangements and falls short of the full clone set. An unresolved V gene accounts for under half of the shortfall where checked; the remainder is of unknown origin. This sample gives some 150,000 clones in total; 75% to 85% of them show up just once. Roughly 12% of the sample goes to the ten largest clones. Sequenced material: peripheral blood. These TCRs come from a woman in her sixties with COVID-19, enrolled during active disease.

This clone came up a few times. The V and J genes are TRBV19 and TRBJ1-6, with 8 bases lining up with TRBD1. Trimming removed 4 bases from V and 9 bases from J; junction bases left unmatched: 8. This CDR3 is built from 15 residues. Germline values: CDR1 LNHDA, CDR2 SQIVND (reference sequence). The CDR3 DNA reads TGTGCCAGTAGTACCAGGGGGCCGGCTTCTTCACCCCTCCACTTT. Its protein product is CASSTRGPASSPLHF.

The V gene is TRBV2, the J gene TRBJ1-1, with 7 bases matching TRBD1. The CDR3 contains 14 residues. Germline loops: CDR1 SNHLY, CDR2 FYNNEI. V lost 6 bases and J lost 1; bases outside the gene matches: 5. The CDR3 DNA sequence: TGTGCCAGCAGAACCGGGACAGCGAACACTGAAGCTTTCTTT. Translation gives CASRTGTANTEAFF.

This CDR3 reads CASSHLQGHGYTF. CDR3 nucleotide sequence: TGTGCCAGCAGCCACTTACAGGGACACGGCTACACCTTC. The V gene is TRBV3-1 (or the pseudogene TRBV3-2), the J gene TRBJ1-2, with D perhaps TRBD1 (6 bases). Trimming stripped 3 bases from V and 8 bases from J, with 13 bases between. The CDR3 covers 13 residues. Germline V gene sequence: CDR1 LGHDT, CDR2 YNNKEL (reference sequence).

The chain uses TRBV24-1 and TRBJ1-1, with D possibly matching TRBD1 (5 bases). Per the germline V gene, CDR1 is KGHDR and CDR2 is SFDVKD. V lost 10 bases, J lost 4 bases, and 18 bases lay in between. The CDR3 is 14 amino acids. CDR3 in DNA: TGTGCCACAAGAGTCGGACGGGGGAGCACTGAAGCTTTCTTT. Amino acid sequence: CATRVGRGSTEAFF.

CDR3 protein: CATSDLGDRGSGNTIYF. As DNA, the CDR3 is TGTGCCACCAGTGATTTGGGGGACAGGGGGTCTGGAAACACCATATATTTT. The V call is TRBV24-1, the J call TRBJ1-3; the match to TRBD1 covers 11 bases. The length of the CDR3 is 17 residues. The V and J ends lost 0 bases and 1 base, in that order; junction bases with no gene match: 1. Germline lookup yields CDR1 KGHDR and CDR2 SFDVKD.

This CDR3 reads CASSLDRGNYGYTF. The CDR3 region has the DNA TGTGCCAGCAGTCTGGACAGGGGCAACTATGGCTACACCTTC. The genes are TRBV27 and TRBJ1-2, with TRBD1 matching 9 bases. CDR1 is MNHEY, CDR2 SMNVEV, per germline (reference sequence). The V and J ends lost 5 bases and 2 bases, in that order; junction bases with no gene match: 3. The CDR3 sequence is 14 residues long.

With regard to this clone: One end of the junction fails to match germline, which may point to a read error. V usage is TRBV5-1 and J usage is TRBJ2-5, with TRBD1 matching over 8 bases. The CDR3 runs to 14 residues. The germline CDR1 and CDR2 sequences are SGHRS and YFSETQ. DNA for the CDR3: TGCGTCAGCAGCTTTGGGACAGGTAAAGAGACCCAGTACTTC. Translation gives CVSSFGTGKETQYF.

The chain recombines TRBV12-3 or TRBV12-4 with TRBJ1-4; D gene ambiguous. The CDR3 contains 13 residues. Trimming stripped 8 bases from V and 4 bases from J, with 11 bases between. The CDR3 loop is CASCSQINEKLFF. CDR3 DNA: TGTGCCAGCTGTTCGCAGATTAATGAAAAACTGTTTTTT.

The chain joins TRBV5-1 to TRBJ2-1; 16 bases are a match to TRBD2. CDR1 is SGHRS, CDR2 YFSETQ, per germline. J gave up 8 bases and V 4 bases, and 3 bases lay outside the gene matches. CDR3 length: 15 amino acids. For the CDR3, the DNA is TGCGCCAGCAGCCAAGGGACTAGCGGGAGGGATGAGCAGTTCTTC. Its translation: CASSQGTSGRDEQFF.

V gene TRBV4-1 combines with J gene TRBJ1-2, with D maybe TRBD1 (6 bases). The CDR3 length is 13 residues. V shed 4 bases and J shed 7 bases, with 13 bases lying between them. CDR1 and CDR2 from the germline V gene are MGHRA and YSYEKL. The CDR3 loop is CASSPAGAAGYTF. In nucleotides, the CDR3 is TGCGCCAGCAGCCCAGCAGGGGCGGCTGGCTACACCTTC.

The chain is built from TRBV19 and TRBJ1-3; possible D gene TRBD1, 5 bases. The CDR3 has 15 amino acids. The V and J ends lost 3 bases and 1 base respectively, with 10 bases between them. CDR1 is LNHDA and CDR2 is SQIVND in the germline V gene (reference sequence). The CDR3 region has the DNA TGTGCCAGTAGTATCCGCTCAGGGTCTGGAAACACCATATATTTT. Amino acids: CASSIRSGSGNTIYF.

The chain recombines TRBV19 with TRBJ1-2, with TRBD1 as a possible D gene (6 bases). The V end was cut by 6 bases, the J end by 3 bases, with 11 bases between. Germline CDR1 reads LNHDA; CDR2 reads SQIVND (reference sequence). This CDR3 spans 13 amino acids. CDR3: CASSPQGHYGYTF. In DNA, the CDR3 is TGTGCCAGTAGCCCACAGGGACACTATGGCTACACCTTC.

The gene calls are TRBV19 and TRBJ1-1; perhaps TRBD1 as D (6 bases). The length of the CDR3 is 13 residues. V was clipped by 0 bases and J by 4 bases, with 6 bases between them. Germline CDR1 LNHDA, CDR2 SQIVND (reference sequence). CDR3 nucleotide sequence: TGTGCCAGTAGTATAGACAGGGGCACTGAAGCTTTCTTT. The encoded protein is CASSIDRGTEAFF.

This clone was found a few times. The rearrangement links TRBV9 to TRBJ1-4, with a tentative D call TRBD1 (5 bases). The CDR3 runs to 14 residues. Germline V gene data show CDR1 as SGDLS and CDR2 as YYNGEE. The ends were cut back, 1 base at V and 5 bases at J, with 9 bases in the middle. CDR3 residues: CASSVRQGNEKLFF. The CDR3, as DNA: TGTGCCAGCAGCGTAAGGCAGGGAAATGAAAAACTGTTTTTT. Looking up the rest from reference TRBV9 and TRBJ1-4 gives the full variable domain: DSGVTQTPKHLITATGQRVTLRCSPRSGDLSVYWYQQSLDQGLQFLIQYYNGEERAKGNILERFSAQQFPDLHSELNLSSLELGDSALYFCASSVRQGNEKLFFGSGTQLSVL.

This sequence joins TRBV27 and TRBJ1-5; D is perhaps TRBD1 (5 bases). CDR1 is MNHEY and CDR2 is SMNVEV in the germline V gene (reference sequence). The CDR3 is 14 amino acids. Trimming shortened V by 5 bases and J by 6 bases, and 14 bases separated the two germline ends. This chain's CDR3 is CASSPGLAVQPQHF. As DNA, the CDR3 is TGTGCCAGCAGTCCGGGACTTGCGGTTCAGCCCCAGCATTTT.

This clone was counted many times. One end of the junction fails to match germline, which may point to a read error. CDR3 in amino acids: CASSLEGGLGNTEAFF. CDR3 DNA sequence: TGTGCCAGCAGTTTAGAGGGGGGGCTTGGGAACACTGAAGCTTTCTTT. The chain carries TRBV7-2 and TRBJ1-1; tentative D call: TRBD1 (6 bases). The CDR3 consists of 16 residues. From germline, CDR1 is SGHTA and CDR2 FQGNSA.

The chain joins TRBV18 to TRBJ2-1; D is uncertain. From germline, CDR1 is KGHSH and CDR2 LQKENI. The CDR3 spans 15 residues. Trimming took off 2 bases at V and 6 bases at J, with 14 bases between the two ends. The CDR3 DNA sequence: TGTGCCAGCTCACCATCGAGTAGCTCGGGCAATGAGCAGTTCTTC. Its translation is CASSPSSSSGNEQFF.

This clone was recorded many times. The genes are TRBV12-5 and TRBJ2-7; the D gene is possibly TRBD1 (6 bases). The CDR3 is made up of 14 amino acids. The germline V and J ends were trimmed by 6 bases and 3 bases, with 15 bases remaining between them. Per the germline V gene, CDR1 is LGHNT and CDR2 is FRNRAP. The CDR3, as DNA: TGTGCTAGTGGCAACAGGGTAGGGTACTACGAGCAGTACTTC. This gives the protein CASGNRVGYYEQYF.

A single count supports this clone. This chain connects TRBV4-1 to TRBJ2-1; 9 bases match TRBD2. J was trimmed by 2 bases and V by 6 bases; bases with no gene match: 8. CDR1 is MGHRA and CDR2 is YSYEKL in the germline V gene. The CDR3 loop spans 16 amino acids. CDR3 in DNA: TGCGCCAGCAGTCAGAAGCGGGGGGCCCCCTACAATGAGCAGTTCTTC. Translating gives CASSQKRGAPYNEQFF.

The chain combines TRBV25-1 with TRBJ2-2, with TRBD2 as a possible D gene (6 bases). The length of the CDR3 is 15 residues. Germline V gene sequence: CDR1 MGHDK, CDR2 SYGVNS. V was pared by 6 bases and J by 7 bases, with 18 bases between. The CDR3, as DNA: TGTGCCAGCAGCCAAACCGGCCTCGGGGGCGGGGAGCTGTTTTTT. The encoded protein is CASSQTGLGGGELFF.

The V and J genes are TRBV6-5 and TRBJ2-2, with TRBD1 as a possible D gene (6 bases). CDR1 is MNHEY and CDR2 is SVGAGI in the germline V gene. The CDR3 totals 15 residues. Trimming took 6 bases from V and 5 from J, leaving 16 bases between them. The CDR3 bases are TGTGCCAGCAGACCCCCTCCTACAGGGACCGGGGAGCTGTTTTTT. The encoded protein is CASRPPPTGTGELFF.